This T cell receptor (beta chain) was identified in a study of blood T cell repertoires in COVID-19. Some clones are missing from TCRdb's copy, which holds only in-frame ones; the method was immunoSEQ multiplex PCR. The data hold over 80,000 clones, with 70% to 90% observed a single time. V dropped 1 base and J dropped 8 bases, with 15 bases sitting between them. The germline V gene has CDR1 WSHSY and CDR2 SAAADI. The CDR3 has 15 residues. The TCR was taken from a human donor in a cohort sampled during active COVID-19. The V and J genes are TRBV10-2 and TRBJ1-5; D is perhaps TRBD1 (5 bases). The specimen was peripheral blood. CDR3 region: CASSEFGGVTEPQHF. The CDR3 bases are TGCGCCAGCAGTGAGTTTGGGGGGGTTACAGAGCCCCAGCATTTT.